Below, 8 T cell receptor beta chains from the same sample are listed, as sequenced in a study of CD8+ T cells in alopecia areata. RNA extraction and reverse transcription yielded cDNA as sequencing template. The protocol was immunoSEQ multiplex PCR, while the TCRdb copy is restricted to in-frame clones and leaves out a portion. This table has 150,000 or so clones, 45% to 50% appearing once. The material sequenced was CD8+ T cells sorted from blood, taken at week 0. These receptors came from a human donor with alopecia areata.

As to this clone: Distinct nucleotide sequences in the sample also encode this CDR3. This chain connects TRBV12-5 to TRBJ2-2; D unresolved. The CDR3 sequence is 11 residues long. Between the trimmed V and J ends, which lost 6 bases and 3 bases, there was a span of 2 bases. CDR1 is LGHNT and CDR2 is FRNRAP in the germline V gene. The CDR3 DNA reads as TGTGCTAGTGGATACACCGGGGAGCTGTTTTTT. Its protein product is CASGYTGELFF. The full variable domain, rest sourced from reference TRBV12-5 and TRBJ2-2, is DARVTQTPRHKVTEMGQEVTMRCQPILGHNTVFWYRQTMMQGLELLAYFRNRAPLDDSGMPKDRFSAEMPDATLATLKIQPSEPRDSAVYFCASGYTGELFFGEGSRLTVL.

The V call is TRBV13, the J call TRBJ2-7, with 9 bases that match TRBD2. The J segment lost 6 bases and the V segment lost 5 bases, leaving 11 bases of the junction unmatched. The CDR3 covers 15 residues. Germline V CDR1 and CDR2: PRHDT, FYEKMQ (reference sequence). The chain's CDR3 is CASSPSGGGGSEQYF. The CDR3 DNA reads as TGTGCCAGCAGCCCCAGTGGCGGGGGGGGCTCCGAGCAGTACTTC.

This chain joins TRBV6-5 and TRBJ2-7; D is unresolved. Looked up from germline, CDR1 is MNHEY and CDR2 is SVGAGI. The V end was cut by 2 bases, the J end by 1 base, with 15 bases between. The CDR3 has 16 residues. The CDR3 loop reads CASSYRADTWSYEQYF. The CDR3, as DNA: TGTGCCAGCAGTTACCGGGCGGATACTTGGTCCTACGAGCAGTACTTC.

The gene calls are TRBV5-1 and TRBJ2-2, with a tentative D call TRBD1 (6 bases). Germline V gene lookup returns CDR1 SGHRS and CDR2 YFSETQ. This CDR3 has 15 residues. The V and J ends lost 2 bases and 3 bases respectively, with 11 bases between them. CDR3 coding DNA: TGCGCCAGCAGCTTACCCAGGGGTGACACCGGGGAGCTGTTTTTT. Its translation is CASSLPRGDTGELFF.

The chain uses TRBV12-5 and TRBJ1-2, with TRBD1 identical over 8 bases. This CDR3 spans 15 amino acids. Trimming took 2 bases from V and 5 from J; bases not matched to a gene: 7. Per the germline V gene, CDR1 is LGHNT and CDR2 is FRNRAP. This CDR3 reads CASGLPAGGRYGYTF. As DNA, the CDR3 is TGTGCTAGTGGTTTGCCGGCAGGGGGCCGGTATGGCTACACCTTC.

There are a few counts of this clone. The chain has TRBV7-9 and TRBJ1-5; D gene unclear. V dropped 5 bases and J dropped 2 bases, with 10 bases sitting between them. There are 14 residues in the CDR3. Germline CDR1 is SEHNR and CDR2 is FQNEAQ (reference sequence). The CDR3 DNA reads TGTGCCAGCAGCCCCGGATGGGGCAATCAGCCCCAGCATTTT. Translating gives CASSPGWGNQPQHF.

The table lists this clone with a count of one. The CDR3 loop is CASSHSSFGGEAFF. The CDR3 DNA sequence: TGTGCCAGCAGCCATTCCTCCTTTGGTGGTGAAGCTTTCTTT. This rearrangement joins TRBV13 to TRBJ1-1; D is uncertain. Trimming took off 5 bases at V and 7 bases at J, with 17 bases between the two ends. This CDR3 region has 14 residues. Per the germline V gene, CDR1 is PRHDT and CDR2 is FYEKMQ (reference sequence).

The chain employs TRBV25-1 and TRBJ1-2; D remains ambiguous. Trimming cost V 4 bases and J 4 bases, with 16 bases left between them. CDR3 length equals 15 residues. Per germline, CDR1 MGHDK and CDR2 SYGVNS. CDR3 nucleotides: TGTGCCAGCAGTGCGCCCGGGGAGGCCCTCTATGGCTACACCTTC. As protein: CASSAPGEALYGYTF.